This entry lists 6 T cell receptor beta chains sequenced from one sample in a study of blood T cell repertoires in COVID-19. Only in-frame clones appear in the TCRdb table, and some are missing; sequencing was by immunoSEQ multiplex PCR. The table shows approximately 44,000 clones, with 90% to 95% occurring only once. The sample consisted of peripheral blood. The receptors shown here come from a man aged 50-60 years with COVID-19, enrolled during active disease.

V usage is TRBV5-8 and J usage is TRBJ1-4; 9 bases line up with TRBD1. Germline V gene sequence: CDR1 SGHTS, CDR2 YDEGEE. This CDR3 has 15 residues. The V gene end was trimmed by 4 bases and the J gene end by 8 bases; junction bases not matched to a gene: 9. CDR3: CASSLPGQGNEKLFF. The CDR3 DNA sequence: TGTGCCAGCAGCCTCCCGGGACAGGGTAACGAAAAACTGTTTTTT.

The gene calls are TRBV2 and TRBJ2-7; D unclear. The CDR3 extends over 10 amino acids. V was clipped by 4 bases and J by 8 bases, with 6 bases between them. Germline CDR1 and CDR2: SNHLY and FYNNEI. The CDR3 region is CASSAGKQYF. The CDR3 coding sequence is TGTGCCAGCAGTGCAGGAAAGCAGTACTTC.

This clone was counted between two and nine times. The chain employs TRBV10-3 and TRBJ2-3, with 7 bases lining up with TRBD2. CDR3 size: 16 residues. V gave up 4 bases and J gave up 0 bases; unmatched junction bases: 7. Germline V gene sequence: CDR1 ENHRY, CDR2 SYGVKD. The CDR3 region is CAISADPSGSTDTQYF. The CDR3 DNA reads TGTGCCATCAGTGCTGATCCTAGCGGAAGCACAGATACGCAGTATTTT.

V usage is TRBV5-4 and J usage is TRBJ2-5, with 7 positions matching TRBD2. There are 15 residues in the CDR3. Trimming removed 2 bases from V and 0 bases from J; junction bases left unmatched: 4. Germline V lookup: CDR1 SGHNT, CDR2 YYREEE (reference sequence). The CDR3 is CASSLSGVDQETQYF. The CDR3 nucleotides read TGTGCCAGCAGCTTAAGCGGGGTAGACCAAGAGACCCAGTACTTC. Variable domain in full (rest from reference TRBV5-4 and TRBJ2-5): ETGVTQSPTHLIKTRGQQVTLRCSSQSGHNTVSWYQQALGQGPQFIFQYYREEENGRGNFPPRFSGLQFPNYSSELNVNALELDDSALYLCASSLSGVDQETQYFGPGTRLLVL.

V gene TRBV19 combines with J gene TRBJ1-1; TRBD1 matches 7 bases. J gave up 3 bases and V 6 bases, and 4 bases lay outside the gene matches. Per the germline V gene, CDR1 is LNHDA and CDR2 is SQIVND (reference sequence). The CDR3 contains 13 residues. The CDR3 nucleotides read TGTGCCAGTAGGGGGACAGCGGACACTGAAGCTTTCTTT. Its protein product is CASRGTADTEAFF. Complete variable domain (other parts from reference TRBV19 and TRBJ1-1): DGGITQSPKYLFRKEGQNVTLSCEQNLNHDAMYWYRQDPGQGLRLIYYSQIVNDFQKGDIAEGYSVSREKKESFPLTVTSAQKNPTAFYLCASRGTADTEAFFGQGTRLTVV.

J is TRBJ1-3 and V is TRBV5-1; D is undetermined. V lost 2 bases and J lost 2, with 11 bases in between. This CDR3 has 15 amino acids. CDR1 is SGHRS and CDR2 is YFSETQ in the germline V gene. The CDR3 nucleotides read TGCGCCAGCAGCTTAACTGGAGCAGCTGGAAACACCATATATTTT. It is translated as CASSLTGAAGNTIYF.